A single sample gave rise to the 4 T cell receptor beta chains below, sequenced in a study of early T cells in non-severe SARS-CoV-2 infection (TCRdb year 2021). The method behind the library was 5' RACE. Sequenced using a NextSeq 500. TCRdb reanalyzed the raw reads on its own, using fastp at Q25 for trimming and MiXCR for clone calling, and kept in-frame beta chains. Rows are combined by CDR3 protein, so each entry shows the most common genes and DNA. The sample yields tens of thousands of distinct CDR3 sequences; approximately 5.3% were counted once. Less than 5% of the sample goes to the ten largest clones. Material: whole blood. The receptors derive from an adult who was a healthcare worker with PCR-confirmed SARS-CoV-2 infection or an uninfected control (not recorded which).

The chain employs TRBV5-1 and TRBJ2-3, with TRBD1 identical over 9 bases. After removal of 2 bases from V and 6 bases from J, the junction contained 7 bases not matched to a gene. This CDR3 region has 15 residues. CDR1 SGHRS and CDR2 YFSETQ come from the germline V gene. The CDR3 nucleotides read TGCGCCAGCAGCTTCGGACAGGGGAGTCTCGATACGCAGTATTTT. Its protein is CASSFGQGSLDTQYF.

This clonotype has at least ten counts. The chain has TRBV7-6 and TRBJ2-1; unclear D gene. The CDR3 spans 13 residues. The V end lost 7 bases, the J end lost 5 bases, and 12 bases lay between the germline ends. The germline V gene has CDR1 SGHVS and CDR2 FNYEAQ. CDR3 sequence reads: CASTFVEDNEQFF. CDR3 nucleotide sequence: TGTGCCAGCACCTTTGTGGAAGACAATGAGCAGTTCTTC.

This clonotype was recorded many times. The chain employs TRBV20-1 and TRBJ2-1; 7 bases line up with TRBD2. V trimming: 0 bases; J trimming: 15 bases; junction bases outside the gene matches: 2. In germline, CDR1 is DFQATT, CDR2 SNEGSKA (reference sequence). The CDR3 contains 10 residues. CDR3 region: CSARERERFF. In nucleotides, the CDR3 is TGCAGTGCTAGAGAGCGGGAGAGGTTCTTC.

This clonotype has just a few counts. V is TRBV29-1 and J is TRBJ1-2; D call uncertain. Trimming stripped 7 bases from V and 6 bases from J, with 3 bases between. CDR3 length: 8 residues. Germline V gene lookup returns CDR1 SQVTM and CDR2 ANQGSEA. The CDR3 DNA is TGCAGCGCCGATGGCTACACCTTC. Translated, it gives CSADGYTF.